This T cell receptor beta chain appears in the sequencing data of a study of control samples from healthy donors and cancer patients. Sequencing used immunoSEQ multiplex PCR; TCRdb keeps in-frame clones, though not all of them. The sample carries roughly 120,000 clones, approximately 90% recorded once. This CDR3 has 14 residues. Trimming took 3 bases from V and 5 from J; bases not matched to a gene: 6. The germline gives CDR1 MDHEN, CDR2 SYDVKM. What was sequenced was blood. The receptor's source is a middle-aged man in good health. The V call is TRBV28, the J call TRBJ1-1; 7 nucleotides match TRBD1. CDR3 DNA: TGTGCCAGCAGTTTTTCAGCCAGGGGGACTGAAGCTTTCTTT. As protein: CASSFSARGTEAFF.